Listed below are T cell receptor beta chains from one sample, sequenced in a study of memory CD4+ T cells and cytomegalovirus serostatus. The table came from immunoSEQ multiplex PCR; TCRdb's copy has only in-frame clones and leaves some out. This sample carries under 80,000 clones, approximately 78% of them seen once, and the ten largest clones take about 0.95%. The sequencing input was memory CD4+ T cells from blood. These receptors all come from an adult in good health and CMV-seronegative. Both conserved end residues are part of each CDR3. A D gene is named only where the DNA matches it firmly. Clone size is given for some rows only: seen once, a few or many times, or a class if the clone is expanded.

TRBV6-4,-,TRBD1,TRBJ2-3,CASSRQGGSTDTQYF,TGTGCCAGCAGTCGACAGGGCGGGAGCACAGATACGCAGTATTTT
TRBV25-1,few,-,TRBJ1-5,CASSDGEGQPQHF,TGTGCCAGCAGTGATGGGGAGGGTCAGCCCCAGCATTTT
TRBV2,-,TRBD1,TRBJ2-5,CASSTRQGTGETQYF,TGTGCCAGCAGTACCAGACAGGGCACTGGGGAGACCCAGTACTTC
TRBV30,-,-,TRBJ1-1,CAWSVGGAANTEAFF,TGTGCCTGGAGTGTTGGTGGGGCAGCGAACACTGAAGCTTTCTTT
TRBV7-2,-,-,TRBJ2-7,CASSWKGQGEQYF,TGTGCCAGCAGCTGGAAAGGCCAGGGGGAGCAGTACTTC
TRBV2,-,TRBD1,TRBJ2-7,CASRDRGYEQYF,TGTGCCAGCAGGGACAGGGGCTACGAGCAGTACTTC
TRBV7-9,few,TRBD1,TRBJ2-7,CASSPPWTDRPTYEQYF,TGTGCCAGCAGCCCCCCTTGGACGGACAGGCCGACGTACGAGCAGTACTTC
TRBV18,-,-,TRBJ2-2,CASSPAFPGNTGELFF,TGTGCCAGCTCACCCGCCTTCCCGGGGAACACCGGGGAGCTGTTTTTT
TRBV19,-,-,TRBJ2-2,CASSSTANTGELFF,TGTGCCAGTAGTAGTACAGCGAACACCGGGGAGCTGTTTTTT
TRBV7-3,-,TRBD1,TRBJ2-7,CASSLAGTGGHEQYF,TGTGCCAGCAGCTTAGCCGGGACAGGGGGCCACGAGCAGTACTTC
TRBV30,-,TRBD1,TRBJ1-1,CAWRRDRDTEAFF,TGTGCCTGGAGGCGGGACAGGGACACTGAAGCTTTCTTT
TRBV30,-,TRBD2,TRBJ2-5,CAWRFRGRGPQETQYF,TGTGCCTGGCGGTTTAGAGGGAGGGGTCCCCAAGAGACCCAGTACTTC
TRBV2,-,-,TRBJ1-2,CASTYLGGYGYTF,TGTGCCAGCACTTATCTTGGTGGCTATGGCTACACCTTC
TRBV10-3,-,-,TRBJ1-1,CAISGPQNTEAFF,TGTGCCATCAGTGGCCCACAGAACACTGAAGCTTTCTTT
TRBV19,-,-,TRBJ1-5,CASSIGVGGTLYSNQPQHF,TGTGCCAGTAGTATTGGAGTAGGAGGGACACTGTATAGCAATCAGCCCCAGCATTTT
TRBV7-8,few,-,TRBJ2-5,CASSLLSLQETQYF,TGTGCCAGCAGCTTATTATCCCTCCAAGAGACCCAGTACTTC
TRBV2,-,-,TRBJ2-7,CASSVMRVEQYF,TGTGCCAGCAGTGTTATGCGGGTAGAGCAGTACTTC
TRBV30,once,-,TRBJ1-2,CAWSGGGRGYTF,TGTGCCTGGAGTGGGGGAGGTAGAGGCTACACCTTC
TRBV2,-,-,TRBJ1-1,CATQPESTGWNTEAFF,TGTGCCACCCAACCCGAATCGACAGGTTGGAACACTGAAGCTTTCTTT
TRBV5-1,few,-,TRBJ2-7,CASSLGPSGDYEQYF,TGCGCCAGCAGCTTGGGACCCTCCGGGGACTACGAGCAGTACTTC
TRBV7-3,few,-,TRBJ1-5,CASSSTPLGPQHF,TGTGCCAGCAGCTCCACTCCTCTAGGGCCCCAGCATTTT
TRBV7-3,-,-,TRBJ1-5,CASKGGEGKGNQPQHF,TGTGCCAGCAAGGGGGGTGAGGGAAAGGGCAATCAGCCCCAGCATTTT
TRBV30,-,TRBD1,TRBJ1-6,CAWRPTGRSYNSPLHF,TGTGCCTGGAGACCGACAGGGAGGTCCTATAATTCACCCCTCCACTTT
TRBV7-2,-,TRBD1,TRBJ1-3,CASSFTVQGAGNTIYF,TGTGCCAGCAGCTTTACAGTGCAGGGGGCTGGAAACACCATATATTTT
TRBV19,-,-,TRBJ2-7,CASSKWTAVSYEQYF,TGTGCCAGTAGTAAATGGACAGCCGTCTCCTACGAGCAGTACTTC
TRBV5-1,-,TRBD2,TRBJ2-3,CASSRSGGRDTQYF,TGCGCCAGCAGCAGGTCGGGAGGGAGAGATACGCAGTATTTT
TRBV19,-,TRBD1,TRBJ1-5,CASSKNRGNQPQHF,TGTGCCAGTAGTAAAAACAGGGGGAATCAGCCCCAGCATTTT
TRBV5-1,-,TRBD1,TRBJ1-1,CASSRDRQNTEAFF,TGCGCCAGCAGCCGGGACAGACAGAACACTGAAGCTTTCTTT
TRBV5-6,-,-,TRBJ2-4,CASSSRGLAVKNIQYF,TGTGCCAGCAGCTCTCGGGGTTTGGCGGTCAAAAACATTCAGTACTTC
TRBV30,once,-,TRBJ1-4,CAWSVLRPRGRGGEKLFF,TGTGCCTGGAGTGTACTCCGGCCCAGAGGCCGGGGAGGAGAAAAACTGTTTTTT
TRBV4-2,-,-,TRBJ1-2,CASSQDRQGDYGYTF,TGTGCCAGCAGCCAAGATCGGCAGGGCGACTATGGCTACACCTTC
TRBV15,-,-,TRBJ2-1,CATSKTGTFSYNEQFF,TGTGCCACCAGCAAGACAGGTACCTTCTCCTACAATGAGCAGTTCTTC
TRBV5-1,-,TRBD1,TRBJ1-2,CASSPGQGGYGYTF,TGCGCCAGCAGCCCTGGACAGGGTGGCTATGGCTACACCTTC
TRBV30,few,TRBD1,TRBJ1-1,CAWSPGQGKTEAFF,TGTGCCTGGAGCCCGGGACAGGGGAAAACTGAAGCTTTCTTT
TRBV7-2,few,TRBD1,TRBJ1-6,CASSRTGNSPLHF,TGTGCCAGCAGCCGGACAGGGAACTCACCCCTCCACTTT
TRBV5-1,-,TRBD1,TRBJ2-3,CASSSGQGARDTQYF,TGCGCCAGCAGCTCCGGACAGGGGGCAAGGGATACGCAGTATTTT
TRBV6-6,-,-,TRBJ1-2,CASGRGQGYGYTF,TGTGCCAGCGGCCGGGGACAAGGCTATGGCTACACCTTC
TRBV7-7,-,TRBD1,TRBJ2-6,CASTKGGPPGANVLTF,TGTGCCAGCACCAAAGGGGGCCCCCCTGGGGCCAACGTCCTGACTTTC